A single T cell receptor (beta chain) is shown here with its context. Using the 5' RACE reads, TCRdb records one entry per CDR3 protein without DNA. Its table records hundreds of thousands of distinct CDR3 sequences. The entry originates in a study of T cells expressing NK-cell markers. Study background: TCR beta repertoires came from sorted CD3+CD56+NKG2C+, CD3+CD56+NKG2C- and CD3+CD56-NKG2C+ T cells.

The source of this sequence is a woman aged 18 to 75 in good health. Sample: blood T cells: a sorted CD56 or NKG2C T cell subset, CD4+ or CD8+ T cells, or bulk PBMC T cells (not recorded which).

The CDR3 spells CASSLGGRGYEQYF. V is TRBV2 and J is TRBJ2-7; TCRdb gives TRBD2 as the D gene, but with no DNA this cannot be confirmed. Germline-derived CDR1 and CDR2 are SNHLY and FYNNEI. This CDR3 is 14 amino acids long.